This T cell receptor beta chain was profiled in a study of T-cell memory formation after mild COVID-19. The overall study: For the most part, TCR clusters were specific to one donor. Study-level results: Clones from the second wave (peaking day 37) had unconfirmed SARS-CoV-2 specificity. Cross-reactive memory appears to have joined, as suggested by some responding clones showing up in pre-infection memory. The CD4+ clones that contracted clustered mainly within CM and EM, and the CD8+ clones concentrated in EMRA.

TCRdb processed the 5' RACE reads anew with MiXCR; each CDR3 protein has one entry. The sample records a few hundred thousand distinct CDR3 sequences, 8% to 9.5% being singletons. This CDR3 has 13 amino acids. Trimming removed 5 bases at V and 0 bases at J, with 7 bases between. This clonotype was observed a handful of times. Its antigen is unidentified. The specimen was PBMCs or a T cell subset sorted from them (not recorded which). The gene calls are TRBV12-3 or TRBV12-4 and TRBJ1-1, with a weak D call TRBD1 (5 bases). The origin of this receptor is a man aged 18 to 29 who had mild COVID-19 (a few samples of this study predate the infection). Cell type and time point are not known. CDR3 protein: CASSRQMNTEAFF. The CDR3 DNA reads as TGTGCCAGCAGTAGACAGATGAACACTGAAGCTTTCTTT.